This entry lists 8 T cell receptor beta chains sequenced from one sample in a study of response to subunit inactivated influenza vaccine. TCRdb independently ran MiXCR on the RT-PCR reads; one entry per CDR3 protein. The sample yields roughly 620,000 distinct CDR3 sequences, approximately 10% seen once. This same sample was also taken into another study, of T cells expressing NK-cell markers. From that report: It was by 5'RACE template switching with UMIs that TCR beta cDNA was made.

The source was PBMCs from blood, collected on the day of vaccination. These TCRs come from a man between 50 and 59 years old who received an inactivated influenza vaccine.

This clonotype has only a few counts. V usage is TRBV20-1 and J usage is TRBJ1-4; D is ambiguous. The germline V gene has CDR1 DFQATT and CDR2 SNEGSKA (reference sequence). This CDR3 is built from 12 residues. Deletions cut 6 bases from V and 8 bases from J, with 13 bases between. DNA of the CDR3: TGCAGTGCGGGTCCCCTGGGGGAAAAACTGTTTTTT. The encoded protein is CSAGPLGEKLFF.

In its sample, this clonotype was seen a few times. This rearrangement joins TRBV15 to TRBJ2-1, with D possibly matching TRBD2 (6 bases). This CDR3 spans 16 amino acids. Germline V CDR1 and CDR2: LNHNV, YYDKDF (reference sequence). Trimming pared 4 bases from V and 4 bases from J, leaving 17 bases between. The CDR3 reads CATSISLRDSYNEQFF. The CDR3 DNA follows: TGTGCCACCAGCATCTCTTTACGGGACTCATACAATGAGCAGTTCTTC. Based on the CDR3 plus reference TRBV15 and TRBJ2-1, the full variable domain is DAMVIQNPRYQVTQFGKPVTLSCSQTLNHNVMYWYQQKSSQAPKLLFHYYDKDFNNEADTPDNFQSRRPNTSFCFLDIRSPGLGDTAMYLCATSISLRDSYNEQFFGPGTRLTVL.

This sequence joins TRBV12-3 or TRBV12-4 and TRBJ2-7; TRBD1 might be the D (6 bases). V was shortened by 2 bases and J by 6 bases, with 11 bases between the two germline ends. The length of the CDR3 is 13 residues. The CDR3 DNA follows: TGTGCCAGCAGTTTAAAACAGGGAACCGAGCAGTACTTC. Its protein product is CASSLKQGTEQYF.

In its sample, this clonotype was seen many times. This rearrangement joins TRBV20-1 to TRBJ1-4; D call uncertain. With 6 bases removed from V and 3 bases from J, the gap between germline ends came to 14 bases. Germline-derived CDR1 and CDR2 are DFQATT and SNEGSKA (reference sequence). This CDR3 has 14 residues. For the CDR3, the DNA is TGCAGTGCGCGAGGTTACCCGGCTAATGAAAAACTGTTTTTT. This gives the protein CSARGYPANEKLFF.

The J gene is TRBJ2-2, the V gene TRBV3-1; 10 bases agree with TRBD2. The length of the CDR3 is 16 residues. The J segment lost 2 bases and the V segment lost 8 bases, leaving 8 bases of the junction unmatched. CDR1 is LGHDT and CDR2 is YNNKEL in the germline V gene (reference sequence). The CDR3 sequence: CASARTSGINTGELFF. The CDR3 DNA sequence: TGTGCCAGCGCTCGAACTAGCGGGATCAACACCGGGGAGCTGTTTTTT.

This clonotype was detected a few times. This chain uses TRBV11-1 with TRBJ2-5; D may be TRBD1 or TRBD2 (5 bases each). Trimming pared 3 bases from V and 1 base from J, leaving 24 bases between. Germline V gene sequence: CDR1 SGHAT, CDR2 FQDESV (reference sequence). The CDR3 spans 19 residues. The CDR3 region has the DNA TGTGCCAGCAGCTTGGAGACCGGGACCTTAACCCCAACCCAAGAGACCCAGTACTTC. Protein sequence: CASSLETGTLTPTQETQYF.

This chain uses TRBV21-1 with TRBJ1-4. TRBV21-1 is listed as a pseudogene. The CDR3 has 11 residues. In DNA, the CDR3 is TGTGCCAGCATTGGGCCGGAAAAACTGTTTTTT. Translation gives CASIGPEKLFF.

This chain links TRBV4-2 with TRBJ1-2; 9 bases are a match to TRBD1. The V gene's germline CDR1 is LGHNA and CDR2 YNFKEQ. This CDR3 region has 15 residues. Trimming cost V 4 bases and J 0 bases; bases outside gene matches: 3. The CDR3 reads CASSPGQGSNYGYTF. CDR3 in DNA: TGTGCCAGCAGCCCCGGACAGGGGTCTAACTATGGCTACACCTTC.